This TCR beta chain was observed in a study of T cell clonotyping in hematopoietic cell transplantation. General study points: Without cell sorting, CD4 versus CD8 contributions remain unresolved. Graft donor and pretransplant recipient Inverse Simpson Index values predicted broader posttransplant TCR diversity.

Regarding this clone: The antigen is undetermined.

Only in-frame clones appear in the TCRdb table, and some are missing; sequencing was by immunoSEQ multiplex PCR. Altogether about 8,700 clones are present, 85% being singletons, with the ten largest covering roughly 30%. The CDR3 sequence is 14 residues long. Unmatched junction bases numbered 7, after V lost 4 bases and J lost 4 bases. CDR1 and CDR2 from the germline V gene are SGHDT and YYEEEE. This receptor was taken from a female patient between 30 and 40 years old who had an allogeneic stem cell transplant, so the T cells may come from the graft donor. Some clones in this sample may be carry-over from other donors' samples. This specimen was PBMCs, taken 180 days after allogeneic stem cell transplant. The rearrangement links TRBV5-6 to TRBJ1-1; 7 bases fit TRBD1. CDR3 sequence (DNA): TGTGCCAGCAGCGGGAGACAGGGACGCACTGAAGCTTTCTTT. Protein product: CASSGRQGRTEAFF.